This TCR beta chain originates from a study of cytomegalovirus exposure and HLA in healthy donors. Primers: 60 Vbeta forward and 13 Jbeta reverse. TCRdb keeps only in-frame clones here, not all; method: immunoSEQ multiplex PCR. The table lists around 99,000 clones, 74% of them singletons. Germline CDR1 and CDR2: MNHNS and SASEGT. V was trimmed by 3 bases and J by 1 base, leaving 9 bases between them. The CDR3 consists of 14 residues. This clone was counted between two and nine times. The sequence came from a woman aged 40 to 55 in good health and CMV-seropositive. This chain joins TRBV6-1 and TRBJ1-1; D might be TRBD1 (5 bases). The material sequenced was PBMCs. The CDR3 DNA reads TGTGCCAGCAGTGATCCTGGACAGAACACTGAAGCTTTCTTT. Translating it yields CASSDPGQNTEAFF.